Listed here is a single TCR beta chain. The primer mix had 60 Vbeta and 13 Jbeta primers. Here immunoSEQ multiplex PCR was the method, and the copy in TCRdb shows in-frame clones only, minus some. Of about 190,000 clones listed, 87% were seen once; the top ten hold roughly 1.3%. This CDR3 is 18 amino acids long. Germline assignment: CDR1 SNHLY and CDR2 FYNNEI. Germline trimming cut 8 bases from V and 8 bases from J; bases unmatched to any gene: 22. This record belongs to a study of cytomegalovirus exposure and HLA in healthy donors. The receptor was derived from a man under 40 in good health and CMV-seronegative. The genes are TRBV2 and TRBJ1-2; 11 bases map to TRBD1. The sequenced sample was PBMCs. Written as DNA, the CDR3 is TGTGCCAGCTACCACACCGGACAGGGGGCTCTTCTGTCTGGGGGCTACACCTTC. Protein product: CASYHTGQGALLSGGYTF.